Shown below are 12 T cell receptor beta chains from a single sample sequenced in a study of blood T cell repertoires in COVID-19. The data were produced by immunoSEQ multiplex PCR, yet TCRdb's version contains in-frame clones alone and is incomplete. The sample gives some 200,000 clones, more than 80% of which show up once; under 4% is in the top ten. The sample comprised PBMCs or T cells enriched from blood (not recorded which). These receptors were obtained from a woman aged 18-29 years in a cohort exposed to, infected with or recovered from COVID-19 (not recorded which).

Here the CDR3 reads CSVGTSGNTDTQYF. The DNA of the CDR3 is TGCAGCGTCGGGACTAGCGGGAACACAGATACGCAGTATTTT. The chain couples TRBV29-1 to TRBJ2-3; 13 bases are a match to TRBD2. V shed 6 bases, J shed 2 bases, and the junction held 2 bases outside the gene matches. The CDR3 consists of 14 residues. CDR1 and CDR2 from the germline V gene are SQVTM and ANQGSEA.

The rearrangement joins TRBV9 to TRBJ1-2; D is ambiguous. Germline V gene data show CDR1 as SGDLS and CDR2 as YYNGEE. The CDR3 is 11 amino acids. The V end was cut by 3 bases, the J end by 8 bases, with 8 bases between. The CDR3 region is CASSARYGYTF. The CDR3 DNA reads as TGTGCCAGCAGCGCCCGGTACGGCTACACCTTC.

The chain combines TRBV5-1 with TRBJ1-2, with 11 bases aligning to TRBD1. Germline V lookup: CDR1 SGHRS, CDR2 YFSETQ. Trimming cost V 4 bases and J 4 bases; bases outside gene matches: 3. The CDR3 is 14 residues long. CDR3 sequence (DNA): TGCGCCAGCAGCCTGGGACAGGGGGGCTATGGCTACACCTTC. Protein product: CASSLGQGGYGYTF.

The chain uses TRBV11-2 and TRBJ2-5, with 9 nucleotides matching TRBD2. V shed 1 base, J shed 7 bases, and the junction held 19 bases outside the gene matches. The germline CDR1 and CDR2 sequences are SGHAT and FQNNGV. CDR3 length: 19 residues. CDR3 loop: CASSLGGWSGGPTEATQYF. In DNA form, the CDR3 reads TGTGCCAGCAGCTTAGGGGGATGGAGCGGGGGGCCCACGGAGGCGACCCAGTACTTC.

The rearrangement links TRBV2 to TRBJ2-6; no clear D. V dropped 6 bases and J dropped 0 bases, with 9 bases sitting between them. The CDR3 contains 15 residues. Germline CDR1 and CDR2: SNHLY and FYNNEI. CDR3 loop: CASRARFSGANVLTF. The CDR3 bases are TGTGCCAGCAGAGCCCGGTTCTCTGGGGCCAACGTCCTGACTTTC.

This sequence joins TRBV7-9 and TRBJ1-1; D is possibly TRBD1 (5 bases). The CDR3 sequence is 14 residues long. The V end lost 4 bases, the J end lost 3 bases, and 12 bases lay between the germline ends. Germline CDR1 SEHNR, CDR2 FQNEAQ (reference sequence). This CDR3 reads CASSSKQAYTEAFF. For the CDR3, the DNA is TGTGCCAGCAGCTCCAAACAGGCGTACACTGAAGCTTTCTTT.

V usage is TRBV5-5 and J usage is TRBJ2-2; TRBD1 is a possible D gene (6 bases). Deletions cut 4 bases from V and 5 bases from J, with 15 bases between. In germline, CDR1 is SGHKS, CDR2 YYEKEE (reference sequence). The CDR3 is 15 residues long. CDR3 protein: CASSAGTFGTGELFF. DNA of the CDR3: TGTGCCAGCAGCGCCGGGACATTCGGAACCGGGGAGCTGTTTTTT.

The chain uses TRBV18 and TRBJ1-2; 11 bases line up with TRBD1. This CDR3 contains 15 residues. The V and J ends lost 3 bases and 4 bases, in that order; junction bases with no gene match: 4. Germline CDR1 is KGHSH and CDR2 is LQKENI. The CDR3 DNA follows: TGTGCCAGCTCACCTGGACAGGGGGCTGGCTATGGCTACACCTTC. Translating it yields CASSPGQGAGYGYTF.

The chain carries TRBV27 and TRBJ2-1, with D tentatively TRBD1 (6 bases). Between the trimmed V and J ends, which lost 6 bases and 6 bases, there was a span of 9 bases. CDR1 MNHEY and CDR2 SMNVEV come from the germline V gene (reference sequence). This CDR3 is 12 amino acids long. The CDR3 nucleotides read TGTGCCAGCAGAAGGACAGTCAATGAGCAGTTCTTC. Its translation: CASRRTVNEQFF.

This chain connects TRBV25-1 to TRBJ2-7; 11 nucleotides align to TRBD1. The V and J ends lost 10 bases and 2 bases, in that order; junction bases with no gene match: 7. The CDR3 is 14 amino acids. The germline CDR1 and CDR2 sequences are MGHDK and SYGVNS. In nucleotides, the CDR3 is TGTGCCACAGCACCGGGACAGGGGGCCTACGAGCAGTACTTC. This codes for CATAPGQGAYEQYF.

The J gene is TRBJ2-7, the V gene TRBV4-1, with TRBD2 matching 14 bases. With V trimmed by 1 base and J by 1 base, 9 bases remained unmatched. In germline, CDR1 is MGHRA, CDR2 YSYEKL. CDR3 size: 19 residues. In nucleotides, the CDR3 is TGCGCCAGCAGCCAAGGACTAGCGGGGGGGAATCCTCGATCCTACGAGCAGTACTTC. Translation: CASSQGLAGGNPRSYEQYF.

This rearrangement joins TRBV5-1 to TRBJ1-1; possibly TRBD1 for D (5 bases). CDR1 and CDR2 (germline): SGHRS, YFSETQ. The ends were cut back, 3 bases at V and 3 bases at J, with 18 bases in the middle. CDR3 length: 16 amino acids. Here the CDR3 reads CASSSQGIELDTEAFF. DNA for the CDR3: TGCGCCAGCAGCTCGCAGGGTATTGAGTTGGACACTGAAGCTTTCTTT.